Each of the 5 T cell receptor beta chains below was sequenced from the same sample in a study of T cells in Graves' hyperthyroidism and ophthalmopathy. RNA transcripts were the template for amplifying TCR beta CDR3 regions. HTBI primers were the set used in a first-round RT-PCR of the TCR CDR3. Each CDR3 protein is one row after TCRdb ran MiXCR on the multiplex PCR reads. The sample records around 520,000 distinct CDR3 sequences, around 14% being singletons. Sample: blood. The receptors originated from a woman between 18 and 30 years old with Graves' hyperthyroidism.

This clonotype was recorded at least ten times. V and J are TRBV27 and TRBJ1-5; 7 bases map to TRBD1. Germline V lookup: CDR1 MNHEY, CDR2 SMNVEV (reference sequence). With V trimmed by 10 bases and J by 3 bases, 12 bases remained unmatched. The CDR3 is made up of 15 amino acids. The DNA for the CDR3 is TGTGCCACCAGGGGGGGAGGGGGGTTCAATCAGCCCCAGCATTTT. As protein: CATRGGGGFNQPQHF.

This clonotype was seen many times. This rearrangement joins TRBV25-1 to TRBJ2-7; possibly TRBD1 for D (6 bases). Germline CDR1 and CDR2: MGHDK and SYGVNS. Trimming left V 4 bases short and J 3 bases short, with 25 bases between. The CDR3 runs 18 residues. Written as DNA, the CDR3 is TGTGCCAGCAGTGCCAACACTGACCTCCGGGACACCCACTACGAGCAGTACTTC. Amino acid sequence: CASSANTDLRDTHYEQYF.

The chain joins TRBV19 to TRBJ1-2; D is perhaps TRBD1 (5 bases). V was shortened by 7 bases and J by 8 bases, with 26 bases between the two germline ends. Germline V gene lookup returns CDR1 LNHDA and CDR2 SQIVND (reference sequence). The CDR3 is 16 amino acids. The CDR3 region is CASIGTPGRRSAGYTF. In DNA form, the CDR3 reads TGTGCCAGTATCGGGACCCCGGGACGCCGATCGGCAGGCTACACCTTC.

This clonotype was counted at least ten times. The rearrangement uses TRBV29-1 and TRBJ2-3; the match to TRBD2 covers 9 bases. The V and J ends lost 6 bases and 5 bases, in that order; junction bases with no gene match: 12. Germline lookup yields CDR1 SQVTM and CDR2 ANQGSEA. CDR3 length: 15 residues. The CDR3 DNA sequence: TGCAGCGTCCGGGCGGCTAGCGGGGCGGGAGATACGCAGTATTTT. It specifies CSVRAASGAGDTQYF.

This clonotype was seen many times. The J gene is TRBJ2-7, the V gene TRBV27; 8 bases match TRBD2. Germline lookup yields CDR1 MNHEY and CDR2 SMNVEV (reference sequence). CDR3 length equals 13 residues. J was trimmed by 5 bases and V by 5 bases; bases with no gene match: 5. CDR3 amino acids: CASSPGLVHEQYF. In nucleotides, the CDR3 is TGTGCCAGCAGTCCGGGACTAGTCCACGAGCAGTACTTC.